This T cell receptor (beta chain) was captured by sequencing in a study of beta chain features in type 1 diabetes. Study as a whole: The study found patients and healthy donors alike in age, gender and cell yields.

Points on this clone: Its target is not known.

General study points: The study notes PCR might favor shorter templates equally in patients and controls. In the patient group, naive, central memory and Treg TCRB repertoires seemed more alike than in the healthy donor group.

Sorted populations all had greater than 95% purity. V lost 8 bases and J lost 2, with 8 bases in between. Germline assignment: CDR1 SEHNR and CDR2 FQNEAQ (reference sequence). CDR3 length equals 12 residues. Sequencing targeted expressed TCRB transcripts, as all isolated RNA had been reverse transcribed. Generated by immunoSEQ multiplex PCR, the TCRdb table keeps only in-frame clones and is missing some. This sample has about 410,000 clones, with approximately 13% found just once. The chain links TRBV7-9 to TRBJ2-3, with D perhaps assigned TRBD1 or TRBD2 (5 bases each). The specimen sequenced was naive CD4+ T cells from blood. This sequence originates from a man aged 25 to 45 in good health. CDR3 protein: CASGTFTDTQYF. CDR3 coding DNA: TGTGCCAGCGGGACCTTCACAGATACGCAGTATTTT.